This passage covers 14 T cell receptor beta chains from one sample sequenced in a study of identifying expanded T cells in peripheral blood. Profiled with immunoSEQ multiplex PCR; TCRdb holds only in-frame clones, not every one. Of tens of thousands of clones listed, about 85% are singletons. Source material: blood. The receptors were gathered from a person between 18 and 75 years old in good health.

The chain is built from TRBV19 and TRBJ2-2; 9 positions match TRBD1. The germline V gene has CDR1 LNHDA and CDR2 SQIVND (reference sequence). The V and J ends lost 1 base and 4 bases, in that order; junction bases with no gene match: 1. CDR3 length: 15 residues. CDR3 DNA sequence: TGTGCCAGTAGTATAGTGGACAGGGGCACCGGGGAGCTGTTTTTT. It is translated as CASSIVDRGTGELFF.

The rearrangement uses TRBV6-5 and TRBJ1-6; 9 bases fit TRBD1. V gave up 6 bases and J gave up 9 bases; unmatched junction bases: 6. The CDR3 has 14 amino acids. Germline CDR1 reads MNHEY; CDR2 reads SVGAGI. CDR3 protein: CASSTGGLPSPLHF. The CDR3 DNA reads TGTGCCAGCAGCACAGGGGGCTTGCCTTCACCCCTCCACTTT.

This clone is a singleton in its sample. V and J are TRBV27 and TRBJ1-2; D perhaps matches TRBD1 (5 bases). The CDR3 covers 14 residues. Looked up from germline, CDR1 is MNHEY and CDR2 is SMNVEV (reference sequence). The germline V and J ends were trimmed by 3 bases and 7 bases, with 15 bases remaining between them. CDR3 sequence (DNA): TGTGCCAGCAGTTTTGGAAGGGGTTCAGGTGGCTACACCTTC. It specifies CASSFGRGSGGYTF.

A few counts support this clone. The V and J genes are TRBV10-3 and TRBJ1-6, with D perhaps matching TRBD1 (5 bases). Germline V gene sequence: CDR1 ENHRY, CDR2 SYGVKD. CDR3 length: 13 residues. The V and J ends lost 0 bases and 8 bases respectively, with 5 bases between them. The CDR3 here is CAISESTDSPLHF. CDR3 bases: TGTGCCATCAGTGAGTCGACAGATTCACCCCTCCACTTT.

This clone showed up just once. CDR3 in amino acids: CASRDRGSSYNSPLHF. CDR3 nucleotides: TGTGCCAGCAGAGACAGGGGTAGCTCCTATAATTCACCCCTCCACTTT. The chain carries TRBV2 and TRBJ1-6, with 8 bases matching TRBD1. V trimming: 6 bases; J trimming: 0 bases; junction bases outside the gene matches: 4. Germline V gives CDR1 SNHLY, CDR2 FYNNEI. The CDR3 contains 16 residues.

Here the CDR3 reads CASSQLTGAGNTIYF. The CDR3 DNA reads TGCGCCAGCAGCCAACTGACAGGGGCTGGAAACACCATATATTTT. J is TRBJ1-3 and V is TRBV4-3; TRBD1 matches 8 bases. Germline V gene data show CDR1 as LGHNA and CDR2 as YSLEER. The CDR3 loop spans 15 amino acids. V dropped 2 bases and J dropped 2; count of bases not matched to a gene: 2.

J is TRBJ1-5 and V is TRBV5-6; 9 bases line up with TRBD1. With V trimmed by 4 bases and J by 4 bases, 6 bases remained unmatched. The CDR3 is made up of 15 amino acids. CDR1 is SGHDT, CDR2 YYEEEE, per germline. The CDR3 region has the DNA TGTGCCAGCAGCAGCGGACAGGGGAGGAATCAGCCCCAGCATTTT. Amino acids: CASSSGQGRNQPQHF.

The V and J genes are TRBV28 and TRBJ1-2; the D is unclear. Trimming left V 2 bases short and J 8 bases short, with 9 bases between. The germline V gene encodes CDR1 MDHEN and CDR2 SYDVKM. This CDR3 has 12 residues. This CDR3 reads CASSLNARGYTF. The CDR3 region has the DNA TGTGCCAGCAGTTTAAACGCCCGCGGCTACACCTTC.

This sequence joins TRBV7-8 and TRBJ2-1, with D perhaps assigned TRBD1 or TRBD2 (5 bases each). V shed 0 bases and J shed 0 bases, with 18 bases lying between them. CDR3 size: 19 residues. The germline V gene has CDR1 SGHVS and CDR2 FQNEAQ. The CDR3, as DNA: TGTGCCAGCAGCTTAGCGAGGGGATTCTCCCCTGGCTCCTACAATGAGCAGTTCTTC. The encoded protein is CASSLARGFSPGSYNEQFF. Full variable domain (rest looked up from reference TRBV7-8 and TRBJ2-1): GAGVSQSPRYKVAKRGQDVALRCDPISGHVSLFWYQQALGQGPEFLTYFQNEAQLDKSGLPSDRFFAERPEGSVSTLKIQRTQQEDSAVYLCASSLARGFSPGSYNEQFFGPGTRLTVL.

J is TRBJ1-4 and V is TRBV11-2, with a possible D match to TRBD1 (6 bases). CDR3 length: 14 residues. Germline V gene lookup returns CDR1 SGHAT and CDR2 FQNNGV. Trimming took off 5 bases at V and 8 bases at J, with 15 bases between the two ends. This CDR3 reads CASSLQGFGEKLFF. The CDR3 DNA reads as TGTGCCAGCAGCCTACAGGGTTTTGGCGAAAAACTGTTTTTT.

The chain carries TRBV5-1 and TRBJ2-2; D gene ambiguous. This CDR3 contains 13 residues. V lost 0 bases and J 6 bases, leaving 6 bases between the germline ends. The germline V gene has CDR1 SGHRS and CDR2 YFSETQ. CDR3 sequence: CASSLVPSGELFF. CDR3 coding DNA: TGCGCCAGCAGCTTGGTACCGTCCGGGGAGCTGTTTTTT.

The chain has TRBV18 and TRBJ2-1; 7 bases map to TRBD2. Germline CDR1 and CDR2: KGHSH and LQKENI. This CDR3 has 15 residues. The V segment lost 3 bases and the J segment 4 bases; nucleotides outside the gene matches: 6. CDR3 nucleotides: TGTGCCAGCTCACCCCAGCGGGGCCAGTACAATGAGCAGTTCTTC. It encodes CASSPQRGQYNEQFF.

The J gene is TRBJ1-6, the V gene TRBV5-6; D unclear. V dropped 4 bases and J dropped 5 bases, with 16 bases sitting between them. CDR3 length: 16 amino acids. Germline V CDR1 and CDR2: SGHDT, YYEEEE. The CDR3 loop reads CASSQGRVANNSPLHF. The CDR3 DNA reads TGTGCCAGCAGCCAAGGGAGAGTCGCTAATAATTCACCCCTCCACTTT.

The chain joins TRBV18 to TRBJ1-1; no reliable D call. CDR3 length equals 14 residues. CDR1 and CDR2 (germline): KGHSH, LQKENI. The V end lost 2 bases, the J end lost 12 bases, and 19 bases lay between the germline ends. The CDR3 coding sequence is TGTGCCAGCTCACCAAATCCACGGGGTGGTTGGACTTTCTTT. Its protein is CASSPNPRGGWTFF.